This record covers a single T cell receptor (beta chain). The CDR3 is 14 residues long. Unmatched junction bases numbered 5, after V lost 6 bases and J lost 3 bases. The V gene's germline CDR1 is MDHEN and CDR2 SYDVKM. This specimen belongs to a study of radiation and T cells in renal cell carcinoma. Assay used: immunoSEQ multiplex PCR; TCRdb lists only in-frame clones, some missing. The data show tens of thousands of clones, with around 89% seen just once and roughly 5.4% held by the top ten. Time point: blood 4 weeks post-SBRT, at nephrectomy. As to treatment: 15 Gy SBRT to primary tumor, nephrectomy 4 weeks later. Nephrectomy followed 15 Gy stereotactic body radiation by 4 weeks. The tumor was a clear cell renal cell carcinoma.

The TCR sequence derives from a woman aged 70-85 years with renal cell carcinoma. The rearrangement joins TRBV28 to TRBJ1-2, with 9 bases fitting TRBD1. Sequenced here: blood, sampled from a patient whose treatment included radiotherapy and nephrectomy. The CDR3 protein is CASSPGQGYYGYTF. The CDR3, as DNA: TGTGCCAGCAGCCCAGGACAGGGGTACTATGGCTACACCTTC.